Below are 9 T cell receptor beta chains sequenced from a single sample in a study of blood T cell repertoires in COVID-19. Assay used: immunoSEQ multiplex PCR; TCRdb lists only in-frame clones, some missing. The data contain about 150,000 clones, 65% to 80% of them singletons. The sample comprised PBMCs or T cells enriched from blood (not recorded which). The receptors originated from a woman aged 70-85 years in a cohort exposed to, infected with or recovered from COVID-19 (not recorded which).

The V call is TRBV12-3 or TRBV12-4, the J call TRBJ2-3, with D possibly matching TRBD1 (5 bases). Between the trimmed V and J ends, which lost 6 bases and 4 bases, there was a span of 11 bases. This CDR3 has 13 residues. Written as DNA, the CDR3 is TGTGCCAGCAGCTACAACAGGCCAGATACGCAGTATTTT. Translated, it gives CASSYNRPDTQYF.

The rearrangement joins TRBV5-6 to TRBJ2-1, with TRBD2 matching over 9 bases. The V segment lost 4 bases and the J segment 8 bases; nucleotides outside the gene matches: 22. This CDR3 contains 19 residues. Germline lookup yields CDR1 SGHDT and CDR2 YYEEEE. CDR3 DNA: TGTGCCAGCAGCGTCTACCTCGCGGGAGGGCCAAGGGGGGACGATGAGCAGTTCTTC. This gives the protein CASSVYLAGGPRGDDEQFF.

The CDR3 here is CATSPGSHRGAFF. The CDR3, as DNA: TGTGCCACCAGCCCGGGGTCCCACCGAGGAGCTTTCTTT. The chain recombines TRBV15 with TRBJ1-1; D not certain. The germline V gene encodes CDR1 LNHNV and CDR2 YYDKDF (reference sequence). V lost 5 bases, J lost 10 bases, and 17 bases lay in between. The CDR3 is 13 amino acids.

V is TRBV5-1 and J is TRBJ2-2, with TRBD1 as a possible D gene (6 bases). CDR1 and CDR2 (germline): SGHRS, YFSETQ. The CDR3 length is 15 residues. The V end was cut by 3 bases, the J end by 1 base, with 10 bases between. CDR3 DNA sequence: TGCGCCAGCAGCTCCCAGGGGCTGAACACCGGGGAGCTGTTTTTT. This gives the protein CASSSQGLNTGELFF.

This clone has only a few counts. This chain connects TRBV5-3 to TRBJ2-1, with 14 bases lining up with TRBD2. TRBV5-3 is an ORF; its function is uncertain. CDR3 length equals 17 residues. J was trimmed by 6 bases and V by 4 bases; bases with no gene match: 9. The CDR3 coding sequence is TGTGCCAGAAGCCTGAGGACTAGCGGGAGGTCTGGCAATGAGCAGTTCTTC. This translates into CARSLRTSGRSGNEQFF.

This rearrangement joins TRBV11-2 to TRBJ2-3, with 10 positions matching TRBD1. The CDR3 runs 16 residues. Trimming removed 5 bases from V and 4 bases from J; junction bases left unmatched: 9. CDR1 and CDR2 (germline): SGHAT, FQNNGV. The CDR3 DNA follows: TGTGCCAGCAGCCGCGGATGGACAGGGGGTTCAGATACGCAGTATTTT. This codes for CASSRGWTGGSDTQYF.

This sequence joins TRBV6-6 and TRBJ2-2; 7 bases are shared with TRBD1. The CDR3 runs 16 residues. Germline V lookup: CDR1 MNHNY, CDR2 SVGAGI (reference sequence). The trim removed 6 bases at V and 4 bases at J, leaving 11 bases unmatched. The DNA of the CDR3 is TGTGCCAGCAGCCGCCCGAGGGGGCGAAGCACCGGGGAGCTGTTTTTT. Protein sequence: CASSRPRGRSTGELFF.

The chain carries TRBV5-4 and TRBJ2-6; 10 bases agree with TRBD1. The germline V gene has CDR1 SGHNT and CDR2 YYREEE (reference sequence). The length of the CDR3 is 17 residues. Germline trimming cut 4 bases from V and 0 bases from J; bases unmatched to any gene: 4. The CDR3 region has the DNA TGTGCCAGCAGCCCCGGGACAGGGGTCTCTGGGGCCAACGTCCTGACTTTC. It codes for CASSPGTGVSGANVLTF.

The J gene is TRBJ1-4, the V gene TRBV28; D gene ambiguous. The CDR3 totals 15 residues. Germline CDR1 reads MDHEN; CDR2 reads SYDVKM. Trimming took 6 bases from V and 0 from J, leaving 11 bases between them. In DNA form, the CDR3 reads TGTGCCAGCAGCCCCGGGAAGGCAACTAATGAAAAACTGTTTTTT. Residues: CASSPGKATNEKLFF. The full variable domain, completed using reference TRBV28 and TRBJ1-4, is DVKVTQSSRYLVKRTGEKVFLECVQDMDHENMFWYRQDPGLGLRLIYFSYDVKMKEKGDIPEGYSVSREKKERFSLILESASTNQTSMYLCASSPGKATNEKLFFGSGTQLSVL.